These T cell receptor beta chains were read from a single sample in a study of cytomegalovirus exposure and HLA in healthy donors. This table comes from immunoSEQ multiplex PCR, and its TCRdb copy is limited to in-frame clones, with some not included. Found here are 130,000 or so clones, under 85% of them singletons; the top ten hold about 6%. The specimen was PBMCs. These TCRs come from a man younger than 35 in good health and CMV-seropositive. CDR3s include the opening cysteine and the closing phenylalanine or tryptophan. The D gene is left open where the match is weak. A clone size is listed for some rows: how often the clone was seen (once, few, many), or a class if it is expanded.

j_gene | v_gene | abundance | d_gene | CDR3nt | CDR3aa
TRBJ2-7 | TRBV4-1 | - | TRBD1 | TGCGCCAGCAGCCAGATTACAGGGGCAAACGAGCAGTACTTC | CASSQITGANEQYF
TRBJ1-4 | TRBV29-1 | - | TRBD1 | TGCAGCGTTGCAGGGGGGCAGGGGACTAATGAAAAACTGTTTTTT | CSVAGGQGTNEKLFF
TRBJ2-4 | TRBV5-1 | - | TRBD2 | TGCGCCAGCAGCTTGGAAGGCGGGGGGCCCGGAGGGTACATTCAGTACTTC | CASSLEGGGPGGYIQYF
TRBJ1-1 | TRBV10-3 | - | - | TGTGCCATCAGTGCCGGGGGGGGCTGGAAGACTGAAGCTTTCTTT | CAISAGGGWKTEAFF
TRBJ2-5 | TRBV7-6 | - | - | TGTGCCAGCAGCTTCCAGGGGATGTCAGAGACCCAGTACTTC | CASSFQGMSETQYF
TRBJ1-2 | TRBV7-6 | - | TRBD1 | TGTGCCAGCAGCTTATCCTCTGCGACAGGGTTTGATGGCTACACCTTC | CASSLSSATGFDGYTF
TRBJ2-1 | TRBV19 | - | - | TGTGCCAGTCTACAGTTCGATGAGCAGTTCTTC | CASLQFDEQFF
TRBJ1-2 | TRBV13 | - | - | TGTGCCAGCAGCTTAGACCTTCAGGGGAACTATGGCTACACCTTC | CASSLDLQGNYGYTF
TRBJ1-2 | TRBV19 | few | - | TGTGCCAGTAGTTCAGGTCTCGTCTATGGCTACACCTTC | CASSSGLVYGYTF
TRBJ1-4 | TRBV7-2 | - | - | TGTGCCAGCAGCTTAGCTGGGCAGGTCCTTAATGCAAAACTGTTTTTT | CASSLAGQVLNAKLFF
TRBJ1-6 | TRBV6-1 | - | - | TGTGCCAGCAGTGCAGACAGCTCAAATTCACCCCTCCACTTT | CASSADSSNSPLHF
TRBJ1-5 | TRBV2 | - | TRBD1 | TGTGCCAGCAGCTCAGGGGGTGGCAATCAGCCCCAGCATTTT | CASSSGGGNQPQHF
TRBJ2-2 | TRBV4-2 | - | TRBD2 | TGTGCCAGCAGCCAAGGGGCCGGGCGGGGGAATAACACCGGGGAGCTGTTTTTT | CASSQGAGRGNNTGELFF
TRBJ1-1 | TRBV6-1 | - | TRBD1 | TGTGCCAGCAGTGGGGACAGGGGGCGAGTTGGGACTGAAGCTTTCTTT | CASSGDRGRVGTEAFF
TRBJ2-7 | TRBV28 | few | - | TGTGCCAGCAGACGTACATCCTCCTACGAGCAGTACTTC | CASRRTSSYEQYF
TRBJ1-1 | TRBV6-1 | - | TRBD1 | TGTGCCAGCAGTACCTGGACAGGGTGGAACACTGAAGCTTTCTTT | CASSTWTGWNTEAFF
TRBJ2-4 | TRBV7-9 | few | TRBD2 | TGTGCCAGCAGCGATGACAACCGGGAGGTTTTCGCCAAAAACATTCAGTACTTC | CASSDDNREVFAKNIQYF
TRBJ1-1 | TRBV5-1 | - | - | TGCGCCAGCAGCTTGCGGTCGGGGGGTAACACTGAAGCTTTCTTT | CASSLRSGGNTEAFF
TRBJ1-1 | TRBV2 | once | TRBD1 | TGTGCCAGCAGTGGACAGGGCGTCGGAGCTTTCTTT | CASSGQGVGAFF
TRBJ2-5 | TRBV6-4 | few | TRBD1 | TGTGCCAGCAGTGACGGGTCGGGACAGGGTCAAGAGACCCAGTACTTC | CASSDGSGQGQETQYF
TRBJ2-7 | TRBV30 | few | - | TGTGCCTGCTTCGGGGGGCCCGCCTACGAGCAGTACTTC | CACFGGPAYEQYF
TRBJ1-4 | TRBV18 | - | - | TGTGCCAGCTCACGGTCGGTTGAAAAACTGTTTTTT | CASSRSVEKLFF
TRBJ1-1 | TRBV7-8 | - | - | TGTGCCAGCAGCTTAGACGGGGGGTGGAACACTGAAGCTTTCTTT | CASSLDGGWNTEAFF
TRBJ2-7 | TRBV6-5 | - | TRBD1 | TGTGCCAGCAGTTACTCCCCTGACAGGGGGCCGTACGAGCAGTACTTC | CASSYSPDRGPYEQYF
TRBJ2-3 | TRBV10-3 | - | - | TGTGCCACCTTGGAGGACTCCAACACAGATACGCAGTATTTT | CATLEDSNTDTQYF
TRBJ1-6 | TRBV15 | - | - | TGTGCCACCAGCAGGACCGGGGGACGTAATTCACCCCTCCACTTT | CATSRTGGRNSPLHF
TRBJ2-7 | TRBV27 | - | TRBD1 | TGTGCCAGCAGTTTGACAGGGAGCTCCTACGAGCAGTACTTC | CASSLTGSSYEQYF
TRBJ2-5 | TRBV30 | - | - | TGTGCCTGGAGTCCGGCTAGCCAAGAGACCCAGTACTTC | CAWSPASQETQYF
TRBJ1-1 | TRBV28 | - | - | TGTGCCAGCGAAATAGGGGGCACTGAAGCTTTCTTT | CASEIGGTEAFF
TRBJ1-2 | TRBV6-1 | - | - | TGTGCCAGCAGTGATTCCGCTCTCGAGCGTTCCTTC | CASSDSALERSF
TRBJ1-5 | TRBV2 | once | - | TGTGCCAGCAGTATTAGGGGTAGGGGCAATCAGCCCCAGCATTTT | CASSIRGRGNQPQHF
TRBJ2-7 | TRBV7-9 | many | TRBD1 | TGTGCCAGCAGCTTCGGACAGGGGAACTCCTACGAGCAGTACTTC | CASSFGQGNSYEQYF
TRBJ2-7 | TRBV19 | few | TRBD1 | TGTGCCAGTAGTATAGATCCGACAGGGACCTACGAGCAGTACTTC | CASSIDPTGTYEQYF
TRBJ2-5 | TRBV27 | - | TRBD1 | TGTGCCAGCAGTTTGGACAGGGTGGTGGGAGAGACCCAGTACTTC | CASSLDRVVGETQYF
TRBJ2-7 | TRBV29-1 | few | - | TGCAGCGTCGGTGGGACATCCTACGAGCAGTACTTC | CSVGGTSYEQYF
TRBJ1-4 | TRBV5-4 | - | - | TGTGCCAGCAGCTCGGGAGGGACGGACGAAAAACTGTTTTTT | CASSSGGTDEKLFF
TRBJ1-2 | TRBV5-4 | - | TRBD1 | TGTGCCAGCAGCCCCCGGACAGGGCATGCGGACGGCTACACCTTC | CASSPRTGHADGYTF
TRBJ1-5 | TRBV7-4 | once | TRBD1 | TGTGCCAGCAGCTCCCGACAGGGTAAGGGGGTATTTGGGAGCAATCAGCCCCAGCATTTT | CASSSRQGKGVFGSNQPQHF
TRBJ2-2 | TRBV6-6 | - | TRBD1 | TGTGCCAGCAGTCCCGGGACAGGGAACACCGGGGAGCTGTTTTTT | CASSPGTGNTGELFF
TRBJ1-1 | TRBV19 | - | - | TGTGCCAGTAGTATCCCCGGCCGGGGAACTGAAGCTTTCTTT | CASSIPGRGTEAFF
TRBJ2-3 | TRBV29-1 | - | TRBD2 | TGCAGCGTTGAACGGCGGGGGTCTAGCACAGATACGCAGTATTTT | CSVERRGSSTDTQYF
TRBJ1-5 | TRBV5-1 | - | - | TGCGCCAGCAGCCCCGGACAGACCAATCAGCCCCAGCATTTT | CASSPGQTNQPQHF
TRBJ2-7 | TRBV6-1 | - | TRBD1 | TGTGCCAGCAGGCGGACAGGGAACTACGAGCAGTACTTC | CASRRTGNYEQYF
TRBJ1-1 | TRBV5-6 | - | - | TGTGCCAGCAGCTTGGACGGAGTAAAGACTGAAGCTTTCTTT | CASSLDGVKTEAFF
TRBJ2-7 | TRBV19 | few | - | TGTGCCAGCGGACAGCCCCCCTACGAGCAGTACTTC | CASGQPPYEQYF
TRBJ2-7 | TRBV5-8 | - | - | TGTGCCAGCAGCTTGTATTCCTACGAGCAGTACTTC | CASSLYSYEQYF
TRBJ2-3 | TRBV6-5 | - | - | TGTGCCAGCAGTTACGCAGGGTTGCCCCCAGATACGCAGTATTTT | CASSYAGLPPDTQYF
TRBJ1-5 | TRBV5-1 | - | - | TGCGCCAGCAGCTTAGGCAGGCTCAATCAGCCCCAGCATTTT | CASSLGRLNQPQHF
TRBJ1-6 | TRBV7-9 | - | - | TGTGCCAGCAGCTTTTCGTCGGGGGACCCGGGAAATTCACCCCTCCACTTT | CASSFSSGDPGNSPLHF
TRBJ1-3 | TRBV6-5 | - | - | TGTGCCAGCAGTAAGGGGTTCACTGGAAACACCATATATTTT | CASSKGFTGNTIYF
TRBJ2-4 | TRBV18 | - | TRBD2 | TGTGCCAGCTCACCCATTGGGATCATAACCGGGACTAGCGCATCCAGTCAGTACTTC | CASSPIGIITGTSASSQYF
TRBJ1-4 | TRBV28 | - | - | TGTGCCAGCACCGCAAGAGATGAAAAACTGTTTTTT | CASTARDEKLFF
TRBJ2-7 | TRBV14 | - | - | TGTGCCAGCAGCCACGTATCCTACGAGCAGTACTTC | CASSHVSYEQYF
TRBJ1-4 | TRBV28 | - | - | TGTGCCAGCAGTTTAATCACAGAAATTAATGAAAAACTGTTTTTT | CASSLITEINEKLFF
TRBJ1-6 | TRBV6-5 | - | - | TGTGCCAGCAGCGTACAGCATAATTCACCCCTCCACTTT | CASSVQHNSPLHF
TRBJ1-2 | TRBV5-1 | - | - | TGCGCCAGCAGCAAGGAAGGGGGTGGCTACACCTTC | CASSKEGGGYTF
TRBJ1-6 | TRBV9 | - | TRBD1 | TGTGCCAGCAGCGCGACAGGGATGGGTTCACCCCTCCACTTT | CASSATGMGSPLHF
TRBJ1-2 | TRBV19 | - | TRBD1 | TGTGCCAGCTCCCAGATAAACAGGGGTGCCTACTATGGCTACACCTTC | CASSQINRGAYYGYTF
TRBJ2-1 | TRBV27 | few | TRBD1 | TGTGCCAGCAGCCTTACCGGACAGGGTCGTAATGAGCAGTTCTTC | CASSLTGQGRNEQFF